This entry concerns a single T cell receptor (beta chain). This record comes from a study of blood T cell repertoires in COVID-19. Study background: COVID-19 samples collected from the United States, Italy and Spain covered acute and convalescent phases. Sources were T cells, B-cell-depleted T cells, or PBMCs; the material itself was cDNA or gDNA.

TCRdb's table, derived via immunoSEQ multiplex PCR, lists solely in-frame clones and lacks some. Of 100,000 or so clones listed, 82% were seen once; the top ten hold roughly 18%. Germline trimming cut 5 bases from V and 5 bases from J; bases unmatched to any gene: 7. The length of the CDR3 is 14 residues. Germline values: CDR1 SGHAT, CDR2 FQNNGV. Source material: peripheral blood. The clonotype comes from a man older than 75 with acute or convalescent COVID-19. The rearrangement uses TRBV11-2 and TRBJ2-5; 8 bases line up with TRBD1. The CDR3 loop is CASSADRGQETQYF. In DNA form, the CDR3 reads TGTGCCAGCAGCGCAGACAGGGGTCAGGAGACCCAGTACTTC.